This TCR beta chain was recorded in a study of cytomegalovirus exposure and HLA in healthy donors. The wider study: As released early, the data held 80 million to 90 million unique TCRs from HLA-typed donors.

The V end lost 1 base, the J end lost 1 base, and 14 bases lay between the germline ends. There are 17 residues in the CDR3. Germline values: CDR1 MGHRA, CDR2 YSYEKL. This clone was seen just once. Its antigen is currently unknown. Regarding the study as a whole: Within a later analysis, the majority of CMV-associated TCR beta chains appeared HLA-restricted. Versus the approximately 700-donor mean, an Asian-associated ancestry cluster reportedly showed fewer N-insertions in a later analysis. CMV serostatus alone was available as immune exposure information.

Both 60 Vbeta primers and 13 Jbeta primers went into the PCR. Method: immunoSEQ multiplex PCR; TCRdb's copy keeps in-frame clones and lacks some. This table holds about 130,000 clones, over 50% found once. This TCR derives from a human donor in good health. Input material: PBMCs. The V gene is TRBV4-1, the J gene TRBJ1-5, with TRBD1 as a possible D gene (5 bases). Written as DNA, the CDR3 is TGCGCCAGCAGCCAAGCTGGAGGGGCTTGGAGCAATCAGCCCCAGCATTTT. Its protein product is CASSQAGGAWSNQPQHF.